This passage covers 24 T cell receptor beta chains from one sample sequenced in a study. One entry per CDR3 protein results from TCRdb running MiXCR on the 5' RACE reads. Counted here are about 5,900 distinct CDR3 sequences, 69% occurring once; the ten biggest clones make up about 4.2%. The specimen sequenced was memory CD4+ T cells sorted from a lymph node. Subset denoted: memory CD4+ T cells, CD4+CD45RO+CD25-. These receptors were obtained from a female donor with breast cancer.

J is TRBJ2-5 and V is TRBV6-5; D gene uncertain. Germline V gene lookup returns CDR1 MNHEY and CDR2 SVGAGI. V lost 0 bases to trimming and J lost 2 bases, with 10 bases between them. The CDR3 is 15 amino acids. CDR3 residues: CASSYSVPGQETQYF. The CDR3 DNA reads TGTGCCAGCAGTTACTCTGTCCCCGGACAAGAGACCCAGTACTTC.

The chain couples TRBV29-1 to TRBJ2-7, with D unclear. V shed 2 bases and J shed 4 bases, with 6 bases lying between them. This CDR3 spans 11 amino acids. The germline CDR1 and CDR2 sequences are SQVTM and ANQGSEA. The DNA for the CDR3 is TGCAGCGTTGAAATCCGGTACGAGCAGTACTTC. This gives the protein CSVEIRYEQYF.

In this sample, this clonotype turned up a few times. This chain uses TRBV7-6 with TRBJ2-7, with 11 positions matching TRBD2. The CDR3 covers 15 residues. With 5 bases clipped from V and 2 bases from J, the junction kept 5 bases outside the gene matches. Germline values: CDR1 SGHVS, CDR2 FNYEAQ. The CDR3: CASSPRLAGTYEQYF. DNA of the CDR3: TGTGCCAGCAGCCCCCGACTAGCGGGAACCTACGAGCAGTACTTC.

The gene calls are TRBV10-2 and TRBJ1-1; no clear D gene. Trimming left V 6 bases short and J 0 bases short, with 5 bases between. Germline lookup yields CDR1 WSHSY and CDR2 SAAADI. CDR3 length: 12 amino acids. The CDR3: CASRSMNTEAFF. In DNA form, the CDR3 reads TGCGCCAGCAGGTCCATGAACACTGAAGCTTTCTTT.

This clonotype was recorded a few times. The CDR3 DNA reads as TGTGCCAGCAGTTTCATCGGGGGCGATCAGCCCCAGCATTTT. Translating it yields CASSFIGGDQPQHF. The chain employs TRBV12-3 or TRBV12-4 and TRBJ1-5; D possibly corresponds to TRBD1 (6 bases). The CDR3 is 14 residues long. The V and J ends lost 3 bases and 5 bases respectively, with 11 bases between them.

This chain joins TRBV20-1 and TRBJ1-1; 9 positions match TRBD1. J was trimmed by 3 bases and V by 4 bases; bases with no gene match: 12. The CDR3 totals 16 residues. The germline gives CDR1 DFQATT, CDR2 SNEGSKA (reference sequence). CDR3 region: CSAMTPGQGGYTEAFF. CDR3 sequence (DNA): TGCAGTGCTATGACTCCGGGACAGGGCGGATACACTGAAGCTTTCTTT.

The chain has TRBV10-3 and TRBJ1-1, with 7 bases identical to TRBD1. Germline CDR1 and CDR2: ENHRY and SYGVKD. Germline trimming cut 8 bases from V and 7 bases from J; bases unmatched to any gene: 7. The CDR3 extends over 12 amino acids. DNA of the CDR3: TGTGCCATCCGAGGCAGGGGGAATGAAGCTTTCTTT. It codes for CAIRGRGNEAFF.

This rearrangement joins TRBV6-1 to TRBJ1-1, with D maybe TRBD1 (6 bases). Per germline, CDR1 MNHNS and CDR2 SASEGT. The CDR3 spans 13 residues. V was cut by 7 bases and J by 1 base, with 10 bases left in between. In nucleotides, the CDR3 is TGTGCCAGCACCGACAGGACGAACACTGAAGCTTTCTTT. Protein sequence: CASTDRTNTEAFF.

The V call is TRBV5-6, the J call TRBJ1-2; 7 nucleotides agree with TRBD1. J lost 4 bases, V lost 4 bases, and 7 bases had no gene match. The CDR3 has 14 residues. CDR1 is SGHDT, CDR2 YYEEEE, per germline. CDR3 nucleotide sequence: TGTGCCAGCAGCCCGGCGGGACAGATCTATGGCTACACCTTC. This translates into CASSPAGQIYGYTF. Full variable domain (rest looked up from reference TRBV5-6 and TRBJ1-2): DAGVTQSPTHLIKTRGQQVTLRCSPKSGHDTVSWYQQALGQGPQFIFQYYEEEERQRGNFPDRFSGHQFPNYSSELNVNALLLGDSALYLCASSPAGQIYGYTFGSGTRLTVV.

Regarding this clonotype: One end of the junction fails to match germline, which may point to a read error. CDR3 DNA sequence: TGCGCCAGCAGGTTAAGGGACAGGGATGGCTACACCTTT. It specifies CASRLRDRDGYTF. V and J are TRBV5-1 and TRBJ1-2, with TRBD1 identical over 9 bases. The CDR3 runs to 13 residues. The germline V gene has CDR1 SGHRS and CDR2 YFSETQ.

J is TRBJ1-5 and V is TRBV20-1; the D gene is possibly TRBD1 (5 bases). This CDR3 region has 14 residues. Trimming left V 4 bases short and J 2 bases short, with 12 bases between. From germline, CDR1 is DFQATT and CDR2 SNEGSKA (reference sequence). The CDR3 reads CSAMDITGNQPQHF. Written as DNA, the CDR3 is TGCAGTGCTATGGACATCACTGGCAATCAGCCCCAGCATTTT.

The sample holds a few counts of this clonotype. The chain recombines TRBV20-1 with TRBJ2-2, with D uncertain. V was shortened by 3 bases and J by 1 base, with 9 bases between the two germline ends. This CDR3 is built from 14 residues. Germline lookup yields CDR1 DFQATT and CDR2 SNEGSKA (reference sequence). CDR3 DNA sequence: TGCAGTGCTAGTAGGGTAGTGAACACCGGGGAGCTGTTTTTT. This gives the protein CSASRVVNTGELFF.

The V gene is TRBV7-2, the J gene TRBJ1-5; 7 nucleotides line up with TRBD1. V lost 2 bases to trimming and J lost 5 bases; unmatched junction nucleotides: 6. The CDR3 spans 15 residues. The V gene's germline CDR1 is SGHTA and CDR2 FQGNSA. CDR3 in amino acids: CASSLRGGADQPQHF. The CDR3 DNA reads TGTGCCAGCAGCTTAAGAGGGGGCGCCGATCAGCCCCAGCATTTT.

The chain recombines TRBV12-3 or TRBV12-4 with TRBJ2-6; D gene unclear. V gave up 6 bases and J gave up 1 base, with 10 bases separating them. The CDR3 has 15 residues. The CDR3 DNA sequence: TGTGCCAGCAGCATACTACCTTCTGGGGCCAACGTCCTGACTTTC. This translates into CASSILPSGANVLTF.

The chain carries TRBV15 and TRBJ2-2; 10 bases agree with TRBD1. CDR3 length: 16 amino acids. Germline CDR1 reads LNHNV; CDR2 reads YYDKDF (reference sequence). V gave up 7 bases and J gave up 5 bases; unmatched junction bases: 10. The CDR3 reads CATTDRDRGRTGELFF. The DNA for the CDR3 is TGTGCCACCACGGATCGAGACAGGGGGCGGACCGGGGAGCTGTTTTTT.

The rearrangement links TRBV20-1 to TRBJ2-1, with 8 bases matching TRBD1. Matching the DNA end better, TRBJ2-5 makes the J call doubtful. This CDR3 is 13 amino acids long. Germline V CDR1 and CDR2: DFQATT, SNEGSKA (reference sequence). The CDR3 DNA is TGCAGTGCTAGGACAGGGGACAGGGAGACCCAGTACTTC. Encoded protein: CSARTGDRETQYF.

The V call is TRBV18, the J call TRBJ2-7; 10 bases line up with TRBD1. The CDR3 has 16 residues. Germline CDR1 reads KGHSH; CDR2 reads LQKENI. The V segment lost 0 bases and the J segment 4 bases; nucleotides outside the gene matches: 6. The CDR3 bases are TGTGCCAGCTCACCACCCGGGACAGGGGTTTTGTACGAGCAGTACTTC. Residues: CASSPPGTGVLYEQYF.

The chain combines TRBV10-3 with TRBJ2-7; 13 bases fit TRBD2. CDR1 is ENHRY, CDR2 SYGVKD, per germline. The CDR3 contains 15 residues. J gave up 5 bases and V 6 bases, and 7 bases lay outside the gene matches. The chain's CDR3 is CAISGTSGIDDEQYF. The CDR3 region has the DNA TGTGCCATCAGCGGGACTAGCGGGATCGATGACGAGCAGTACTTC.

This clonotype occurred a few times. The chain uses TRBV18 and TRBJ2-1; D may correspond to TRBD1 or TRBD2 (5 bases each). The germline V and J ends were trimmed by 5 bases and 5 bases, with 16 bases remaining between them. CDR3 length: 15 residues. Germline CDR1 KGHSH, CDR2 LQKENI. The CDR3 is CASSKTGTADNEQFF. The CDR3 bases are TGTGCCAGCTCAAAGACCGGGACGGCCGACAATGAGCAGTTCTTC.

CDR3 sequence reads: CASSRVNRYEQYF. CDR3 in DNA: TGTGCCAGCAGCCGGGTTAATCGCTACGAGCAGTACTTC. V gene TRBV28 combines with J gene TRBJ2-7; no clear D gene. Trimming stripped 6 bases from V and 3 bases from J, with 12 bases between. Germline V gene lookup returns CDR1 MDHEN and CDR2 SYDVKM. CDR3 length: 13 amino acids.

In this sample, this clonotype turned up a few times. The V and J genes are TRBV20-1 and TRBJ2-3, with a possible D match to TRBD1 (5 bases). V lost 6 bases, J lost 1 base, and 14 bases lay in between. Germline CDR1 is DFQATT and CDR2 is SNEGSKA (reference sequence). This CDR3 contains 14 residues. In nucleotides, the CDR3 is TGCAGTGCGATCAGGGCTACGGGCACAGATACGCAGTATTTT. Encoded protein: CSAIRATGTDTQYF.

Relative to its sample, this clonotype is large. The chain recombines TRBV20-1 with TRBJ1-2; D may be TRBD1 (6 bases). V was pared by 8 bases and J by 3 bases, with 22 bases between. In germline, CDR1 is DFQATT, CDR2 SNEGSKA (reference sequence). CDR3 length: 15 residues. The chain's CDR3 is CSLEPGHGFDYGYTF. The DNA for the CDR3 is TGCAGTCTGGAGCCGGGACACGGCTTTGACTATGGCTACACCTTC.

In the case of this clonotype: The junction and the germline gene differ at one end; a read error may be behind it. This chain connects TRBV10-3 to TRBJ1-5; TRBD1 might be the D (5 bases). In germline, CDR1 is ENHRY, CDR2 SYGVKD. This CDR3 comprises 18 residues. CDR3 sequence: CASSLREFFPYSNQPQHF. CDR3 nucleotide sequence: TGTGCCAGCAGTCTCAGGGAGTTTTTCCCTTATAGCAATCAGCCCCAGCATTTT.

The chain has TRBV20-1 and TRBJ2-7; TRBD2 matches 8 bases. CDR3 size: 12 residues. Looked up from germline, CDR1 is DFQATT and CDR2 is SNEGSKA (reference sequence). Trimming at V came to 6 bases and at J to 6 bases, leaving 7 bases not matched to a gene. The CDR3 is CSASGGFGEQYF. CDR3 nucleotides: TGCAGTGCCAGCGGGGGATTCGGCGAGCAGTACTTC.